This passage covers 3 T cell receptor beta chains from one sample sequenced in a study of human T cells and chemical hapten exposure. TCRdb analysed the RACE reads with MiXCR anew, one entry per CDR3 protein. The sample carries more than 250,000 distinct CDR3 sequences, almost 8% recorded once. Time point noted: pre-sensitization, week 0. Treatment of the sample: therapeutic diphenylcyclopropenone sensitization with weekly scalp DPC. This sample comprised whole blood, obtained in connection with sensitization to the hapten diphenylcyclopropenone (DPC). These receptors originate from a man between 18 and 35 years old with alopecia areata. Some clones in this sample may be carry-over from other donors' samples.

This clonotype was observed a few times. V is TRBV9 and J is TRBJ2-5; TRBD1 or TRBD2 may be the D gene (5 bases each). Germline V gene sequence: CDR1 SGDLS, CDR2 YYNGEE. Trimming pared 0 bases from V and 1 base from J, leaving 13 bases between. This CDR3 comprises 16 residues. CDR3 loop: CASSVGVGDGQETQYF. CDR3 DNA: TGTGCCAGCAGCGTAGGTGTAGGGGACGGCCAAGAGACCCAGTACTTC.

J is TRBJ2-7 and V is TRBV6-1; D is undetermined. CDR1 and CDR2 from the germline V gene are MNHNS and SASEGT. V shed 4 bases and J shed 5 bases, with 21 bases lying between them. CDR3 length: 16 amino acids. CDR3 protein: CASSGSRLTREDEQYV. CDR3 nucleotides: TGTGCCAGCAGTGGGTCCAGGCTAACTCGAGAGGACGAGCAGTACGTC.

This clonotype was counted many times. CDR3 DNA: TGTGCCAGCAGCATTACTAGCGGGGGGGCCAATGAGCAGTTCTTC. Protein: CASSITSGGANEQFF. This chain connects TRBV7-6 to TRBJ2-1; TRBD2 matches 13 bases. The CDR3 consists of 15 residues. With V trimmed by 5 bases and J by 6 bases, 4 bases remained unmatched. Germline V gives CDR1 SGHVS, CDR2 FNYEAQ. Drawing the rest from reference TRBV7-6 and TRBJ2-1, the complete variable domain is GAGVSQSPRYKVTKRGQDVALRCDPISGHVSLYWYRQALGQGPEFLTYFNYEAQQDKSGLPNDRFSAERPEGSISTLTIQRTEQRDSAMYRCASSITSGGANEQFFGPGTRLTVL.